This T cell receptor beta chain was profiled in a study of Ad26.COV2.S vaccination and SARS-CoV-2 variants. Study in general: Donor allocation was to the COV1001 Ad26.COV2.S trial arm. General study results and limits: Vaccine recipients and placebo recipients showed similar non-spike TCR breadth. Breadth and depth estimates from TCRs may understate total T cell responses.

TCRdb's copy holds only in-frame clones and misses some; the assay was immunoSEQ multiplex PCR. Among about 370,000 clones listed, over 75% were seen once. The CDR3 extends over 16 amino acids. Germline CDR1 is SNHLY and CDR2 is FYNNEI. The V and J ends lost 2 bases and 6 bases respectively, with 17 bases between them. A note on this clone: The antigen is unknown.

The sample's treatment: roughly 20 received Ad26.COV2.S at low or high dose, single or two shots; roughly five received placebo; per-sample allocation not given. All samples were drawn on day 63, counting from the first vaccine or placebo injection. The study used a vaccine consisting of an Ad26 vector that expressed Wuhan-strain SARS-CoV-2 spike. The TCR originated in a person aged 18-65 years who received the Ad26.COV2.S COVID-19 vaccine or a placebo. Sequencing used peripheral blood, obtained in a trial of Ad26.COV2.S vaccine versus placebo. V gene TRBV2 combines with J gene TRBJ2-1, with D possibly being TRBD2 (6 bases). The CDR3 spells CASSETRAGTSNEQFF. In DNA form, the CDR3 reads TGTGCCAGCAGTGAAACTCGGGCGGGGACGAGCAATGAGCAGTTCTTC.